A single T cell receptor beta chain is shown here with its context. The entry originates in a study of blood T cell repertoires in COVID-19. In the authors' workflow: Cell counts per sample came from amplifying reference gene primers. Only in-frame clones appear in the TCRdb table, and some are missing; sequencing was by immunoSEQ multiplex PCR. V and J calls and clone size come straight from that table; D and trimming were deduced from the DNA. The sample has roughly 350,000 clones; 88% are singletons. The germline CDR1 and CDR2 sequences are SGHTA and FQGNSA. Trimming pared 4 bases from V and 5 bases from J, leaving 12 bases between. The length of the CDR3 is 15 residues.

Sequenced sample: peripheral blood. The sequence came from a woman aged 45-65 years with active or convalescent COVID-19. The chain couples TRBV7-2 to TRBJ1-6, with D perhaps TRBD1 (5 bases). This CDR3 is CASSSLTADNSPLHF. Written as DNA, the CDR3 is TGTGCCAGCAGCTCCCTGACAGCCGATAATTCACCCCTCCACTTT. Full variable domain (missing parts from reference TRBV7-2 and TRBJ1-6): GAGVSQSPSNKVTEKGKDVELRCDPISGHTALYWYRQSLGQGLEFLIYFQGNSAPDKSGLPSDRFSAERTGGSVSTLTIQRTQQEDSAVYLCASSSLTADNSPLHFGNGTRLTVT.